A single sample is the source of the 9 T cell receptor beta chains below, sequenced in a study of T-cell reconstitution after alpha-beta-depleted transplantation in children (dated by TCRdb to the mid-2010s). Libraries were prepared through PCR. The sequencer was an Illumina HiSeq 2500. TCR library preparation used molecular barcoding, with unique molecular identifiers applied to normalize quantification of the TCRbeta repertoire. The raw public reads went through TCRdb reprocessing: fastp at Q25, MiXCR clone calling, in-frame beta chains kept. For every CDR3 protein sequence, its rows merge into one entry that carries the most common genes and DNA. The sample table holds about 400,000 distinct CDR3 sequences, of which approximately 20% were seen once. Around 4% of the sample lies in the top ten. Sequencing was performed on PBMCs from the stem cell graft donor, taken from the stem cell graft. These receptors originate from a human donor who donated a stem cell graft to a child with acute myeloid leukemia.

This clonotype was seen a few times. The chain employs TRBV25-1 and TRBJ2-6, with D possibly being TRBD2 (6 bases). The length of the CDR3 is 17 residues. Germline-derived CDR1 and CDR2 are MGHDK and SYGVNS. The ends were cut back, 8 bases at V and 2 bases at J, with 19 bases in the middle. CDR3 in DNA: TGTGCCAGCGTGGCGGTCTCGGGGGAACCTGGGGCCAACGTCCTGACTTTC. It yields the protein CASVAVSGEPGANVLTF.

V gene TRBV24-1 combines with J gene TRBJ1-5; D call uncertain. Trimming stripped 2 bases from V and 4 bases from J, with 5 bases between. This CDR3 contains 13 residues. From germline, CDR1 is KGHDR and CDR2 SFDVKD. The CDR3: CATSDWRNQPQHF. As DNA, the CDR3 is TGTGCCACCAGTGATTGGAGGAATCAGCCCCAGCATTTT.

This clonotype was detected many times. The V and J genes are TRBV6-2 or TRBV6-3 and TRBJ2-7, with D possibly TRBD1 on 5 matching bases. Germline CDR1 and CDR2: MNHEY and SVGEGT. The CDR3 covers 14 residues. V lost 6 bases to trimming and J lost 4 bases, with 16 bases between them. The CDR3 here is CASRADSGLYEQYF. The CDR3 bases are TGTGCCAGCAGAGCCGACAGTGGATTATACGAGCAGTACTTC.

This chain joins TRBV6-1 and TRBJ1-5; tentative D call: TRBD1 (5 bases). V was pared by 8 bases and J by 2 bases, with 10 bases between. This CDR3 region has 13 residues. Germline CDR1 MNHNS, CDR2 SASEGT. The CDR3 DNA reads TGTGCCAGCGGGGGTGGAGGCAATCAGCCCCAGCATTTT. This gives the protein CASGGGGNQPQHF.

This chain joins TRBV15 and TRBJ2-5, with D possibly being TRBD1 or TRBD2 (6 bases each). Between the trimmed V and J ends, which lost 0 bases and 1 base, there was a span of 9 bases. The CDR3 has 15 amino acids. From germline, CDR1 is LNHNV and CDR2 YYDKDF (reference sequence). CDR3 in amino acids: CATSRDPGAQETQYF. CDR3 in DNA: TGTGCCACCAGCAGAGACCCGGGGGCCCAAGAGACCCAGTACTTC.

There are many counts of this clonotype. V and J are TRBV15 and TRBJ2-1; D uncertain. CDR3 length: 16 residues. Trimming shortened V by 0 bases and J by 0 bases, and 9 bases separated the two germline ends. Germline CDR1 and CDR2: LNHNV and YYDKDF (reference sequence). The CDR3 bases are TGTGCCACCAGCAGAGAGGCGGTTAGCTCCTACAATGAGCAGTTCTTC. The encoded protein is CATSREAVSSYNEQFF.

This clonotype appeared many times. The rearrangement joins TRBV12-3 or TRBV12-4 to TRBJ2-1; D is undetermined. The V gene lost 2 bases and the J gene lost 5 bases, with 13 bases spanning the gap. The CDR3 runs 15 residues. CDR3 residues: CASSLSGVGNNEQFF. Here the CDR3 DNA reads TGTGCCAGCAGTTTATCTGGGGTGGGGAACAATGAGCAGTTCTTC.

The V gene is TRBV28, the J gene TRBJ1-2, with TRBD1 matching 7 bases. This CDR3 has 14 amino acids. Germline CDR1 is MDHEN and CDR2 is SYDVKM. V gave up 5 bases and J gave up 4 bases; unmatched junction bases: 7. CDR3 sequence (DNA): TGTGCCAGCAGTCCCTCGGGACAGTTCTATGGCTACACCTTC. Translated, it gives CASSPSGQFYGYTF.

Many counts were recorded for this clonotype. The chain links TRBV20-1 to TRBJ2-1, with 7 positions matching TRBD1. Germline-derived CDR1 and CDR2 are DFQATT and SNEGSKA (reference sequence). V lost 6 bases to trimming and J lost 6 bases; unmatched junction nucleotides: 8. The CDR3 is 13 residues long. The CDR3, as DNA: TGCAGTGCCCCCTCCAGGACAGGCAATGAGCAGTTCTTC. Amino acids: CSAPSRTGNEQFF.